The clone carrying this T cell receptor (beta chain) was detected ten times or more. Antigen specificity is unknown. This sample is drawn from a study of breast tumors, draining lymph nodes, adjacent tissues. Broader study findings: Compared with lymph nodes, tumors were less diverse; compared with nontumor tissue, more. That most tumor T cells come from lymph nodes remained unproven. Findings are consistent with lymph node origin and intratumoral expansion of most tumor T cells.

Breast cancer patients provided tissue from their axillary draining lymph nodes. TCRdb ran MiXCR on the multiplex PCR reads and lists one entry per CDR3 protein. The data contain 170,000 or so distinct CDR3 sequences, roughly 30% of them seen just once; the ten biggest clones take up approximately 4.2%. Sequenced material: axillary lymph node tissue. The TCR sequence derives from a female donor with breast cancer. Some clones in this sample may be carry-over from other donors' samples.

This chain's CDR3 is CASSLVGTDYEQYF. The CDR3 region has the DNA TGTGCCAGCAGCTTAGTTGGGACAGACTACGAGCAGTACTTC. The chain combines TRBV13 with TRBJ2-7; TRBD1 matches 7 bases. In germline, CDR1 is PRHDT, CDR2 FYEKMQ (reference sequence). The CDR3 spans 14 residues. Trimming at V came to 1 base and at J to 3 bases, leaving 3 bases not matched to a gene.